These 5 T cell receptor beta chains were sequenced from one sample in a study of T cell responses to AZD1222 COVID-19 vaccine. Data came from immunoSEQ multiplex PCR; TCRdb stores just in-frame clones and leaves some out. The sample includes over 130,000 clones, around 90% of them seen just once. Source: peripheral blood, taken on day 0 of AZD1222 vaccination. The source is an adult in good health.

The chain recombines TRBV28 with TRBJ1-5; TRBD1 is a possible D gene (6 bases). The germline V gene encodes CDR1 MDHEN and CDR2 SYDVKM. V lost 11 bases and J 2 bases, leaving 19 bases between the germline ends. The CDR3 spans 15 residues. The CDR3 protein is CAANPGGRGNQPQHF. The DNA for the CDR3 is TGTGCCGCCAACCCGGGGGGCCGCGGCAATCAGCCCCAGCATTTT.

In its sample, this clone was seen once. The chain recombines TRBV29-1 with TRBJ2-3; tentatively, D is TRBD1 or TRBD2 (5 bases each). Trimming shortened V by 1 base and J by 6 bases, and 11 bases separated the two germline ends. This CDR3 is built from 13 residues. Germline V CDR1 and CDR2: SQVTM, ANQGSEA. The CDR3 is CSVEGQGGDTQYF. DNA of the CDR3: TGCAGCGTTGAAGGGCAGGGCGGGGATACGCAGTATTTT.

The chain carries TRBV20-1 and TRBJ2-4, with D hard to call. The germline V gene encodes CDR1 DFQATT and CDR2 SNEGSKA (reference sequence). Trimming shortened V by 4 bases and J by 2 bases, and 3 bases separated the two germline ends. The CDR3 is 11 amino acids. The CDR3 reads CSATSKNIQYF. The CDR3 nucleotides are TGCAGTGCTACTTCCAAAAACATTCAGTACTTC.

The chain has TRBV3-1 (or the pseudogene TRBV3-2) and TRBJ1-6; D is uncertain. This CDR3 spans 18 amino acids. Germline-derived CDR1 and CDR2 are LGHDT and YNNKEL (reference sequence). Trimming stripped 5 bases from V and 5 bases from J, with 22 bases between. CDR3 in amino acids: CASSREHPILHHNSPLHF. The DNA for the CDR3 is TGTGCCAGCAGCAGGGAGCATCCCATTCTACATCATAATTCACCCCTCCACTTT.

CDR3 in DNA: TGTGCCAGCAATACTGGAGGGATTTACGAGCAGTACTTC. It codes for CASNTGGIYEQYF. The chain has TRBV28 and TRBJ2-7, with D tentatively TRBD2 (6 bases). V lost 7 bases to trimming and J lost 4 bases, with 14 bases between them. The CDR3 runs 13 residues. Germline CDR1 and CDR2: MDHEN and SYDVKM. Full variable domain (missing parts from reference TRBV28 and TRBJ2-7): DVKVTQSSRYLVKRTGEKVFLECVQDMDHENMFWYRQDPGLGLRLIYFSYDVKMKEKGDIPEGYSVSREKKERFSLILESASTNQTSMYLCASNTGGIYEQYFGPGTRLTVT.